This TCR beta chain appears in the sequencing data of a study of blood T cell repertoires in COVID-19 (dated by TCRdb to the early 2020s). Regarding the research as a whole: The collaborator samples originated in the United States, Italy and Spain and spanned the acute and convalescent phases of COVID-19. The prospective study material was composed of cDNA or gDNA derived from T cells, B-cell-depleted T cells, or PBMCs. The dataset comprised deeply sampled blood TCRbeta repertoires from subjects exposed to, actively infected with, or recovered from COVID-19. The repertoires were made available in a free public database intended to serve as a resource for research on the immune response to SARS-CoV-2. The samples were drawn from the first 160 participants of the ongoing ImmuneRACE study and from 1,254 subjects provided by 6 global collaborators. A de-identified subject ID, COVID-19 status, age in years and sex were almost always included in the sample metadata. Where available, HLA class I and class II types were obtained from metadata supplied by the sample provider rather than from assay-based typing. Broader findings and caveats from the paper: Clinical and demographic metadata were provided uncurated, with the amount varying by source and participant.

In the prospective study, participants were roughly 18 to 89 years old, resided in around 25 geographic areas of the United States, and were enrolled through a virtual design. Cohort assignment in the prospective study relied on participant-reported clinical history from a screening survey and a study questionnaire. Recovered participants in ImmuneRACE Cohort 3 were defined by two consecutive negative NP/OP PCR tests, clearance by a healthcare professional, or resolution of symptoms. Mobile phlebotomists in the prospective study collected whole blood, serum and a nasopharyngeal or oropharyngeal swab from every participant. Prospective study participants could optionally give additional blood draws and questionnaires over an approximately 2-month period. Before DNA extraction, blood samples from the prospective study were shipped at room temperature or frozen. From V the trimming removes 4 bases and from J it removes 1 base, while the gene matches leave 6 bases of the junction unaccounted for. Via the germline V gene (reference sequence), CDR1 is SGHNT and CDR2 YYREEE. The CDR3 runs 17 amino acids, cysteine and phenylalanine included. Only the CDR3 region is kept as DNA, spanning 51 bases read in frame from base 1.

The immunoSEQ Assay, a bias-controlled multiplex PCR, was used to amplify TCRbeta CDR3 regions from genomic DNA. As for the original processing: The number of nucleated cells in each sample was estimated from the amplification of reference gene primers within the assay. Sequence reads were collapsed and filtered to measure the absolute abundance of every unique TCRbeta CDR3 rearrangement. Productive Simpson clonality was computed per sample as the square root of Simpson's diversity index over productive rearrangements. In TCRdb, the immuneACCESS table is reduced to in-frame sequences with V and J assigned. These tables do not hold every clone; where another copy was compared, an unresolved V gene accounts for under half, and the others remain unexplained. The D gene and trimming were derived from the DNA, and the V and J assignments and clone size from that table. This sample has about 300,000 clones in its table, and about nine tenths of those were observed once. The top ten hold roughly 4% of the sample.

As for this clone: Which antigen it targets is not known. Base quality data are lacking; no much larger clone is found one base away.

Recombination linked TRBV5-4 to TRBJ2-2; TRBD2 matches 11 bases in the middle. Sequencing used PBMCs or T cells enriched from blood (not recorded which). The receptor comes from a man in his thirties or forties who had recovered from COVID-19. The CDR3 has the sequence CASSQITSGRNTGELFF. The sequenced DNA is TGTGCCAGCAGCCAAATCACTAGCGGGAGGAACACCGGGGAGCTGTTTTTT.